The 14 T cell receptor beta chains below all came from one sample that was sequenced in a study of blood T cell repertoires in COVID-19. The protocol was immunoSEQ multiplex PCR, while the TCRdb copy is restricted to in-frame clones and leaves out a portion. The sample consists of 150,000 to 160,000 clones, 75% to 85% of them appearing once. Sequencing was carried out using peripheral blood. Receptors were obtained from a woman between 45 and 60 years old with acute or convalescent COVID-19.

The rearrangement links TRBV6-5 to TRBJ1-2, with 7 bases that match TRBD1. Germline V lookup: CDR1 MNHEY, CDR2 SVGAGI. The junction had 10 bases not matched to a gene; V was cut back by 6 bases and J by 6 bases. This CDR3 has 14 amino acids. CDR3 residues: CASRTGFRGNGYTF. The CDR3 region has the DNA TGTGCCAGCAGGACAGGGTTTAGAGGGAATGGCTACACCTTC.

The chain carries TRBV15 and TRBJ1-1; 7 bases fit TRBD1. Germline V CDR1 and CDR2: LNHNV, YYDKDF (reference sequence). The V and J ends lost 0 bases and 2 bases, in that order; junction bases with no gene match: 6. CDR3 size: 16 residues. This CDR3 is CATSRDRGQPNTEAFF. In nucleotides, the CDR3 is TGTGCCACCAGCAGAGATCGGGGACAGCCTAACACTGAAGCTTTCTTT.

The DNA for the CDR3 is TGTGCCAGCAGTACCGGGACAGGGCTCGTCCACGAGCAGTACTTC. Residues: CASSTGTGLVHEQYF. The V gene is TRBV28, the J gene TRBJ2-7, with TRBD1 matching over 9 bases. The CDR3 covers 15 residues. CDR1 and CDR2 (germline): MDHEN, SYDVKM. Trimming removed 5 bases from V and 5 bases from J; junction bases left unmatched: 10.

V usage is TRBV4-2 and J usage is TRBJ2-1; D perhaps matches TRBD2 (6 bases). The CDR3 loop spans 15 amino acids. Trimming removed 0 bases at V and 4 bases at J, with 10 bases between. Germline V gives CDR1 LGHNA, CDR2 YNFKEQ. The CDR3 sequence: CASSQESSVYNEQFF. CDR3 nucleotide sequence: TGTGCCAGCAGCCAAGAGTCTAGCGTGTACAATGAGCAGTTCTTC.

CDR3 bases: TGTGCCAGTAGTGAGACAGGGCGGTATGGCTACACCTTC. It codes for CASSETGRYGYTF. This chain connects TRBV19 to TRBJ1-2; 7 bases agree with TRBD1. In germline, CDR1 is LNHDA, CDR2 SQIVND (reference sequence). The CDR3 loop spans 13 amino acids. Germline trimming cut 5 bases from V and 5 bases from J; bases unmatched to any gene: 5. The whole variable domain, filled in from reference TRBV19 and TRBJ1-2, reads DGGITQSPKYLFRKEGQNVTLSCEQNLNHDAMYWYRQDPGQGLRLIYYSQIVNDFQKGDIAEGYSVSREKKESFPLTVTSAQKNPTAFYLCASSETGRYGYTFGSGTRLTVV.

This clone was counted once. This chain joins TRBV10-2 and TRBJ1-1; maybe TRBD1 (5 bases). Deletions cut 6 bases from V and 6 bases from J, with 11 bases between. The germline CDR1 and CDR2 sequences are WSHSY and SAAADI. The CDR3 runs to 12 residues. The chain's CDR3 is CASRLGGAEAFF. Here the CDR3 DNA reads TGCGCCAGCAGGCTGGGGGGGGCTGAAGCTTTCTTT.

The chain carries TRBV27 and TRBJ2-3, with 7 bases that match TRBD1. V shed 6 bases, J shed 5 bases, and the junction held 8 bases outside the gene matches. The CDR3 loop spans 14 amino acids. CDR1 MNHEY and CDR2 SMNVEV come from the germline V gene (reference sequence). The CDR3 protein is CASRKQGLIDTQYF. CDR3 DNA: TGTGCCAGCAGGAAACAGGGGCTTATAGATACGCAGTATTTT.

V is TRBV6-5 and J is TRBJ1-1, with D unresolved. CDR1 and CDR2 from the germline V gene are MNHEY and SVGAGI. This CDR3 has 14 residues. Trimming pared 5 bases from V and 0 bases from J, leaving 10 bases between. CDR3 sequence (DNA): TGTGCCAGCAGTAGAGGGTTACTGAACACTGAAGCTTTCTTT. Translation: CASSRGLLNTEAFF.

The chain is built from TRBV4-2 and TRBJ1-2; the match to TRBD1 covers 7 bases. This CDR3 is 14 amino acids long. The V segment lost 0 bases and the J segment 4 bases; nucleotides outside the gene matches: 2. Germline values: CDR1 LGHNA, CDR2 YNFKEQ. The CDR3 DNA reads TGTGCCAGCAGCCAAGATCCAGGGGGCTATGGCTACACCTTC. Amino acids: CASSQDPGGYGYTF.

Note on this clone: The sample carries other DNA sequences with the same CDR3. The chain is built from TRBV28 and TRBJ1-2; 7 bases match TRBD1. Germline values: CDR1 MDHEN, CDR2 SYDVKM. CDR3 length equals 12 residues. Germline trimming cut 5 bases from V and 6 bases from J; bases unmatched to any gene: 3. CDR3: CASSLQGDGYTF. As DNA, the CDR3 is TGTGCCAGCAGTCTTCAGGGGGATGGCTACACCTTC.

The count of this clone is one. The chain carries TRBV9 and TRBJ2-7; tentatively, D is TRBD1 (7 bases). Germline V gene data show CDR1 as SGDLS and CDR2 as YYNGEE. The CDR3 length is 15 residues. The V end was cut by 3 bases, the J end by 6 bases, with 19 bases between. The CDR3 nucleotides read TGTGCCAGCAGCGCCACGCGGGACAGCGCAGTCGAGCAGTACTTC. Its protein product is CASSATRDSAVEQYF. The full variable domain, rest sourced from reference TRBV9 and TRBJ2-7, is DSGVTQTPKHLITATGQRVTLRCSPRSGDLSVYWYQQSLDQGLQFLIQYYNGEERAKGNILERFSAQQFPDLHSELNLSSLELGDSALYFCASSATRDSAVEQYFGPGTRLTVT.

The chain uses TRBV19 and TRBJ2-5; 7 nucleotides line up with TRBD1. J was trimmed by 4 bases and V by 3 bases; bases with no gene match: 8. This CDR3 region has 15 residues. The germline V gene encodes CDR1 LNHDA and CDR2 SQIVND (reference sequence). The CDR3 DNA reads TGTGCCAGTAGTATGTTACAGGGGTACGGAGAGACCCAGTACTTC. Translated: CASSMLQGYGETQYF. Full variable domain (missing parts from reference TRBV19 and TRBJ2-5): DGGITQSPKYLFRKEGQNVTLSCEQNLNHDAMYWYRQDPGQGLRLIYYSQIVNDFQKGDIAEGYSVSREKKESFPLTVTSAQKNPTAFYLCASSMLQGYGETQYFGPGTRLLVL.

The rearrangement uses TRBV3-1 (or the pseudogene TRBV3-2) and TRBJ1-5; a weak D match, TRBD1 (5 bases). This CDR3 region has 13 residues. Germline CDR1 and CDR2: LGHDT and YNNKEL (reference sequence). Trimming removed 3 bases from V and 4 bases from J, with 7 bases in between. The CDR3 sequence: CASSHTGNQPQHF. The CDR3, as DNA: TGTGCCAGCAGCCACACAGGAAATCAGCCCCAGCATTTT.

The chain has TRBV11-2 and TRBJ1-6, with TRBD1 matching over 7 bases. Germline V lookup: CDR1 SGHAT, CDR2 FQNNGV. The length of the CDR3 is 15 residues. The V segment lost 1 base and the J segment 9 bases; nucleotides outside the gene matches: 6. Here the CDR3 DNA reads TGTGCCAGCAGCTTAGGACAGGGCATGGGTTCACCCCTCCACTTT. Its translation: CASSLGQGMGSPLHF. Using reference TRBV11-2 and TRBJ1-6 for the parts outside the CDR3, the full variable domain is EAGVAQSPRYKIIEKRQSVAFWCNPISGHATLYWYQQILGQGPKLLIQFQNNGVVDDSQLPKDRFSAERLKGVDSTLKIQPAKLEDSAVYLCASSLGQGMGSPLHFGNGTRLTVT.